Listed below are T cell receptor beta chains from one sample, sequenced in a study of cytomegalovirus exposure and HLA in healthy donors. TCRdb's copy holds only in-frame clones and misses some; the assay was immunoSEQ multiplex PCR. The sample yields 100,000 to 150,000 clones, under 90% seen once. Sequencing was performed on PBMCs. The origin of the receptors is a woman in her thirties or forties in good health and CMV-seropositive. Each CDR3 is given with its conserved first and last residue. Each record gives: V gene, D gene, J gene, clone size, CDR3 protein, CDR3 DNA. A D gene is named only where the DNA matches it firmly. The size entry is marked missing in some rows and otherwise reads once, few, many or a size class.

v_gene: TRBV4-2
d_gene: TRBD2
j_gene: TRBJ2-2
abundance: .
CDR3aa: CASSQETSGSRYTGELFF
CDR3nt: TGTGCCAGCAGCCAAGAGACTAGCGGGAGTAGGTACACCGGGGAGCTGTTTTTT

v_gene: TRBV5-1
d_gene: TRBD1
j_gene: TRBJ2-7
abundance: .
CDR3aa: CASSWDRASYEQYF
CDR3nt: TGCGCCAGCAGCTGGGACAGGGCCTCCTACGAGCAGTACTTC

v_gene: TRBV5-4
d_gene: TRBD1
j_gene: TRBJ2-3
abundance: .
CDR3aa: CASSEGQVFSTDTQYF
CDR3nt: TGTGCCAGCAGCGAGGGACAGGTCTTTAGCACAGATACGCAGTATTTT

v_gene: TRBV7-9
d_gene: .
j_gene: TRBJ1-3
abundance: .
CDR3aa: CASRPRGSSGNTIYF
CDR3nt: TGTGCCAGCAGGCCCCGGGGAAGCTCTGGAAACACCATATATTTT

v_gene: TRBV7-9
d_gene: .
j_gene: TRBJ1-2
abundance: once
CDR3aa: CASSSPTLSSFGYTF
CDR3nt: TGTGCCAGCAGCTCACCTACCCTCTCTTCTTTTGGCTACACCTTC

v_gene: TRBV15
d_gene: .
j_gene: TRBJ1-1
abundance: .
CDR3aa: CATSLEGTPNTEAFF
CDR3nt: TGTGCCACCAGCCTCGAAGGGACTCCAAACACTGAAGCTTTCTTT

v_gene: TRBV9
d_gene: .
j_gene: TRBJ2-7
abundance: .
CDR3aa: CASSAGGGSFSEQYF
CDR3nt: TGTGCCAGCAGCGCCGGTGGCGGGTCCTTCTCCGAGCAGTACTTC

v_gene: TRBV7-2
d_gene: TRBD2
j_gene: TRBJ2-1
abundance: .
CDR3aa: CASSPGGRAGDEQFF
CDR3nt: TGTGCCAGCAGCCCCGGCGGGAGGGCCGGGGATGAGCAGTTCTTC

v_gene: TRBV5-6
d_gene: TRBD1
j_gene: TRBJ2-7
abundance: .
CDR3aa: CASSDWDRDYEQYF
CDR3nt: TGTGCCAGCAGCGACTGGGACAGGGACTACGAGCAGTACTTC

v_gene: TRBV18
d_gene: TRBD1
j_gene: TRBJ2-7
abundance: .
CDR3aa: CASSTGQGSSYEQYF
CDR3nt: TGTGCCAGCTCAACCGGACAGGGAAGCTCCTACGAGCAGTACTTC

v_gene: TRBV6-4
d_gene: .
j_gene: TRBJ1-1
abundance: .
CDR3aa: CATASDPYTEAFF
CDR3nt: TGTGCCACCGCGAGCGACCCTTACACTGAAGCTTTCTTT

v_gene: TRBV5-8
d_gene: TRBD1
j_gene: TRBJ1-5
abundance: .
CDR3aa: CASSLGLVDRGDQPQHF
CDR3nt: TGTGCCAGCAGCTTGGGCTTGGTGGACAGGGGAGATCAGCCCCAGCATTTT

v_gene: TRBV4-3
d_gene: .
j_gene: TRBJ1-5
abundance: .
CDR3aa: CASSQDRYSNQPQHF
CDR3nt: TGCGCCAGCAGCCAAGACAGGTATAGCAATCAGCCCCAGCATTTT

v_gene: TRBV6-4
d_gene: .
j_gene: TRBJ2-3
abundance: .
CDR3aa: CASSPEGVTDTQYF
CDR3nt: TGTGCCAGCAGTCCTGAGGGAGTCACAGATACGCAGTATTTT

v_gene: TRBV2
d_gene: TRBD2
j_gene: TRBJ2-7
abundance: .
CDR3aa: CASNRLADYSYEQYF
CDR3nt: TGTGCCAGCAATCGACTAGCGGACTACTCCTACGAGCAGTACTTC

v_gene: TRBV2
d_gene: TRBD1
j_gene: TRBJ1-5
abundance: .
CDR3aa: CASNGGQGASNQPQHF
CDR3nt: TGTGCCAGCAATGGGGGACAGGGGGCTAGCAATCAGCCCCAGCATTTT

v_gene: TRBV5-1
d_gene: TRBD1
j_gene: TRBJ2-7
abundance: .
CDR3aa: CASSPGTVGYEQYF
CDR3nt: TGCGCCAGCTCCCCCGGGACAGTGGGCTACGAGCAGTACTTC

v_gene: TRBV7-3
d_gene: .
j_gene: TRBJ2-6
abundance: .
CDR3aa: CASSFSGIGANVLTF
CDR3nt: TGTGCCAGCAGCTTCTCAGGGATCGGGGCCAACGTCCTGACTTTC

v_gene: TRBV7-2
d_gene: .
j_gene: TRBJ2-7
abundance: .
CDR3aa: CASSSDLAVYEQYF
CDR3nt: TGTGCCAGCAGCTCGGATCTAGCTGTCTACGAGCAGTACTTC

v_gene: TRBV30
d_gene: .
j_gene: TRBJ2-3
abundance: .
CDR3aa: CAWSSQGPDTQYF
CDR3nt: TGTGCCTGGAGTTCACAGGGCCCAGATACGCAGTATTTT

v_gene: TRBV19
d_gene: TRBD1
j_gene: TRBJ2-7
abundance: few
CDR3aa: CASSKTGIYEQYF
CDR3nt: TGTGCCAGTAGCAAGACAGGGATCTACGAGCAGTACTTC

v_gene: TRBV7-2
d_gene: TRBD2
j_gene: TRBJ2-1
abundance: .
CDR3aa: CASSPLLARNNEQFF
CDR3nt: TGTGCCAGCAGCCCCCTACTAGCGCGTAACAATGAGCAGTTCTTC

v_gene: TRBV5-5
d_gene: .
j_gene: TRBJ2-1
abundance: .
CDR3aa: CASSPQGNEQFF
CDR3nt: TGTGCCAGCAGCCCGCAGGGAAATGAGCAGTTCTTC

v_gene: TRBV11-2
d_gene: TRBD1
j_gene: TRBJ1-2
abundance: .
CDR3aa: CASSPRPGTGIGYTF
CDR3nt: TGTGCCAGCAGCCCCCGTCCCGGGACAGGGATCGGCTACACCTTC

v_gene: TRBV4-2
d_gene: TRBD2
j_gene: TRBJ2-1
abundance: .
CDR3aa: CASSQDPGLARDNEQFF
CDR3nt: TGTGCCAGCAGCCAAGATCCCGGACTAGCGAGAGACAATGAGCAGTTCTTC

v_gene: TRBV9
d_gene: TRBD2
j_gene: TRBJ2-7
abundance: once
CDR3aa: CASSVSSGGSYEQYF
CDR3nt: TGTGCCAGCAGCGTTAGTAGCGGGGGCTCCTACGAGCAGTACTTC

v_gene: TRBV7-9
d_gene: .
j_gene: TRBJ1-2
abundance: .
CDR3aa: CASSLVGSHGYTF
CDR3nt: TGTGCCAGCAGCTTAGTAGGGAGTCATGGCTACACCTTC

v_gene: TRBV29-1
d_gene: .
j_gene: TRBJ1-1
abundance: .
CDR3aa: CSACQGTNTEAFF
CDR3nt: TGCAGCGCGTGTCAGGGGACAAACACTGAAGCTTTCTTT

v_gene: TRBV10-3
d_gene: TRBD2
j_gene: TRBJ2-4
abundance: few
CDR3aa: CAISDSAGDGNIQYF
CDR3nt: TGTGCCATCAGTGATTCGGCGGGGGATGGAAACATTCAGTACTTC

v_gene: TRBV5-1
d_gene: .
j_gene: TRBJ1-3
abundance: .
CDR3aa: CASSPSRGRLHSGNTIYF
CDR3nt: TGCGCCAGCAGTCCGTCCAGGGGCCGACTCCACTCTGGAAACACCATATATTTT

v_gene: TRBV19
d_gene: TRBD2
j_gene: TRBJ2-3
abundance: once
CDR3aa: CASSKIAGDGQDTQYF
CDR3nt: TGTGCCAGTAGTAAAATAGCGGGTGATGGCCAAGATACGCAGTATTTT

v_gene: TRBV5-4
d_gene: TRBD1
j_gene: TRBJ2-2
abundance: few
CDR3aa: CASSRTGAYGTGELFF
CDR3nt: TGTGCCAGCAGTCGGACAGGCGCTTATGGCACCGGGGAGCTGTTTTTT

v_gene: TRBV5-4
d_gene: .
j_gene: TRBJ2-2
abundance: .
CDR3aa: CASSRPEGRTTGELFF
CDR3nt: TGTGCCAGCAGCCGGCCGGAGGGGAGGACCACCGGGGAGCTGTTTTTT

v_gene: TRBV7-2
d_gene: .
j_gene: TRBJ2-3
abundance: .
CDR3aa: CASSQSTDTQYF
CDR3nt: TGTGCCAGCAGCCAAAGCACAGATACGCAGTATTTT

v_gene: TRBV5-4
d_gene: TRBD2
j_gene: TRBJ2-3
abundance: .
CDR3aa: CASSLAGTDTQYF
CDR3nt: TGTGCCAGCAGCTTAGCGGGAACAGATACGCAGTATTTT

v_gene: TRBV6-1
d_gene: .
j_gene: TRBJ1-1
abundance: .
CDR3aa: CASSEARGGGRAFF
CDR3nt: TGTGCCAGCAGTGAAGCTCGTGGGGGGGGACGCGCTTTCTTT

v_gene: TRBV29-1
d_gene: TRBD1
j_gene: TRBJ1-1
abundance: few
CDR3aa: CSVRPGTGRNTEAFF
CDR3nt: TGCAGCGTTCGCCCCGGGACAGGGCGAAACACTGAAGCTTTCTTT

v_gene: TRBV25-1
d_gene: .
j_gene: TRBJ1-1
abundance: once
CDR3aa: CASSGQQGNTEAFF
CDR3nt: TGTGCCAGCAGTGGGCAACAGGGGAACACTGAAGCTTTCTTT

v_gene: TRBV25-1
d_gene: TRBD2
j_gene: TRBJ2-3
abundance: .
CDR3aa: CASTGGRGTDTQYF
CDR3nt: TGTGCCAGCACGGGGGGGCGGGGGACAGATACGCAGTATTTT

v_gene: TRBV28
d_gene: .
j_gene: TRBJ1-1
abundance: .
CDR3aa: CASSPPGGTEAFF
CDR3nt: TGTGCCAGCAGTCCTCCGGGGGGCACTGAAGCTTTCTTT

v_gene: TRBV29-1
d_gene: .
j_gene: TRBJ2-5
abundance: .
CDR3aa: CSVDRAPHPPQETQYF
CDR3nt: TGCAGCGTTGACCGAGCGCCCCACCCCCCCCAAGAGACCCAGTACTTC

v_gene: TRBV5-1
d_gene: .
j_gene: TRBJ1-6
abundance: .
CDR3aa: CASSLVQGVNSPLHF
CDR3nt: TGCGCCAGCAGCTTGGTACAGGGTGTAAATTCACCCCTCCACTTT

v_gene: TRBV19
d_gene: TRBD1
j_gene: TRBJ2-2
abundance: once
CDR3aa: CASSTTGAGELFF
CDR3nt: TGTGCCAGTAGTACAACAGGGGCCGGGGAGCTGTTTTTT

v_gene: TRBV21-1
d_gene: .
j_gene: TRBJ1-1
abundance: .
CDR3aa: CASSKQGGGRWTEAFF
CDR3nt: TGTGCCAGCAGCAAACAAGGCGGGGGGCGATGGACTGAAGCTTTCTTT

v_gene: TRBV2
d_gene: TRBD2
j_gene: TRBJ2-1
abundance: .
CDR3aa: CASRAGTSGYNEQFF
CDR3nt: TGTGCCAGCAGAGCCGGGACTAGCGGCTACAATGAGCAGTTCTTC

v_gene: TRBV4-1
d_gene: TRBD2
j_gene: TRBJ2-7
abundance: .
CDR3aa: CASSQERLAGNRPEQYF
CDR3nt: TGCGCCAGCAGCCAAGAGCGCCTAGCGGGAAATAGGCCCGAGCAGTACTTC

v_gene: TRBV29-1
d_gene: TRBD2
j_gene: TRBJ2-5
abundance: .
CDR3aa: CSVVWKREVETQYF
CDR3nt: TGCAGCGTTGTATGGAAGCGGGAGGTAGAGACCCAGTACTTC

v_gene: TRBV28
d_gene: TRBD2
j_gene: TRBJ2-2
abundance: .
CDR3aa: CASSSYGLAGLTGELFF
CDR3nt: TGTGCCAGCAGTTCCTATGGACTAGCGGGCCTCACCGGGGAGCTGTTTTTT

v_gene: TRBV11-2
d_gene: TRBD2
j_gene: TRBJ2-1
abundance: .
CDR3aa: CASSRTSGRAKYNEQFF
CDR3nt: TGTGCCAGCAGCCGGACTAGCGGGAGGGCCAAGTACAATGAGCAGTTCTTC